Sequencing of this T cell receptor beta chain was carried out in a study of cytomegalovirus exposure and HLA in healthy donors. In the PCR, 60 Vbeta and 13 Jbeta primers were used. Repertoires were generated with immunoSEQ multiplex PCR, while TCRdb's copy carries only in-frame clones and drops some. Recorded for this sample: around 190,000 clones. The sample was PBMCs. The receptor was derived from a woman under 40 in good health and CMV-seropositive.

CDR3 protein: CASTKDREGNTIYF. The CDR3 coding sequence is TGTGCCAGCACCAAGGACAGGGAAGGAAACACCATATATTTT. The V and J genes are TRBV2 and TRBJ1-3; TRBD1 aligns across 8 bases. Germline CDR1 SNHLY, CDR2 FYNNEI. This CDR3 region has 14 residues. Trimming at V came to 7 bases and at J to 4 bases, leaving 6 bases not matched to a gene.